These T cell receptor beta chains were read from a single sample in a study of cytomegalovirus exposure and HLA in healthy donors. Sequencing used immunoSEQ multiplex PCR; TCRdb keeps in-frame clones, though not all of them. This table has 150,000 to 200,000 clones, 75% to 85% appearing once. The material sequenced was PBMCs. The receptor source for this set is a woman aged 30 to 39 in good health and CMV-seropositive. Both conserved end residues are part of each CDR3. D genes are given only for firm matches. Size is stated for part of the rows, as once, few or many counts, or as a class when the clone is expanded.

abundance	v_gene	d_gene	j_gene	CDR3aa	CDR3nt
.	TRBV30	.	TRBJ2-1	CAWRGYNEQFF	TGTGCCTGGCGGGGGTACAATGAGCAGTTCTTC
once	TRBV5-1	TRBD2	TRBJ2-3	CASSPGLAETTDTQYF	TGCGCCAGCAGCCCAGGACTAGCGGAGACCACAGATACGCAGTATTTT
.	TRBV5-4	TRBD1	TRBJ1-1	CASSLGTGGTEAFF	TGTGCCAGCAGCTTGGGGACAGGGGGAACTGAAGCTTTCTTT
.	TRBV27	TRBD2	TRBJ2-1	CASSLDGRAGNEQFF	TGTGCCAGCAGTTTAGACGGGAGGGCCGGCAATGAGCAGTTCTTC
.	TRBV20-1	.	TRBJ1-1	CSRNRVTEAFF	TGCAGTCGTAACAGGGTGACTGAAGCTTTCTTT
.	TRBV19	.	TRBJ2-5	CASSPRQRQETQYF	TGTGCCAGTAGTCCGAGACAGCGCCAAGAGACCCAGTACTTC
.	TRBV7-3	.	TRBJ2-7	CASSLGAGSSYEQYF	TGTGCCAGCAGCTTAGGGGCGGGATCATCCTACGAGCAGTACTTC
.	TRBV27	TRBD2	TRBJ2-7	CASGGSSYEQYF	TGTGCTTCGGGCGGGAGCTCCTACGAGCAGTACTTC
once	TRBV4-3	.	TRBJ1-1	CASSRGGTEAFF	TGCGCCAGCAGCCGGGGGGGCACTGAAGCTTTCTTT
.	TRBV7-2	.	TRBJ2-7	CASSPTDLPAYEQYF	TGTGCCAGCAGCCCCACAGACCTACCTGCCTACGAGCAGTACTTC
.	TRBV11-2	TRBD2	TRBJ2-1	CASSLFPLAGLGAYNEQFF	TGTGCCAGCAGCTTATTCCCCCTAGCGGGCCTAGGGGCCTACAATGAGCAGTTCTTC
few	TRBV6-5	.	TRBJ2-7	CASSSQGYEQYF	TGTGCCAGCAGTTCCCAGGGCTACGAGCAGTACTTC
.	TRBV5-1	.	TRBJ2-1	CASSLDTYNEQFF	TGCGCCAGCAGCCTCGACACATACAATGAGCAGTTCTTC
.	TRBV4-1	.	TRBJ1-5	CASSQDPGGQPQHF	TGCGCCAGCAGCCAAGATCCGGGGGGTCAGCCCCAGCATTTT
.	TRBV7-9	TRBD1	TRBJ1-2	CASSFISGQGNYGYTF	TGTGCCAGCAGCTTCATCTCGGGACAGGGGAACTATGGCTACACCTTC
.	TRBV11-2	TRBD2	TRBJ2-7	CASSKGREGYYEQYF	TGTGCCAGCAGCAAGGGGCGGGAGGGGTATTACGAGCAGTACTTC
.	TRBV7-3	TRBD2	TRBJ2-5	CASSLKVPGEGRLAGEQETQYF	TGTGCCAGCAGCTTAAAGGTCCCAGGGGAAGGTAGACTAGCGGGAGAGCAAGAGACCCAGTACTTC
.	TRBV18	.	TRBJ1-2	CASSPPGRDGGYTF	TGTGCCAGCTCACCGCCTGGGCGTGATGGCGGCTACACCTTC
.	TRBV7-2	TRBD1	TRBJ2-5	CASSPDRDETQYF	TGTGCCAGCAGCCCCGACAGGGACGAGACCCAGTACTTC
.	TRBV19	.	TRBJ2-3	CASSMGEVIADTQYF	TGTGCCAGTAGTATGGGCGAAGTAATCGCAGATACGCAGTATTTT
once	TRBV28	.	TRBJ2-1	CASSSEGVSYNEQFF	TGTGCCAGCAGTTCCGAGGGAGTGTCCTACAATGAGCAGTTCTTC
.	TRBV4-2	.	TRBJ2-3	CASSQDKARATDTQYF	TGTGCCAGCAGCCAAGACAAAGCGCGGGCCACAGATACGCAGTATTTT
.	TRBV5-1	TRBD1	TRBJ1-5	CASSSQGDQPQHF	TGCGCCAGCAGCTCCCAGGGGGACCAGCCCCAGCATTTT
.	TRBV13	TRBD1	TRBJ2-7	CASSSYIRTGTYEQYF	TGTGCCAGCAGCTCATACATAAGGACAGGGACCTACGAGCAGTACTTC
.	TRBV7-9	TRBD1	TRBJ1-1	CASLNRDRGHTEAFF	TGTGCCAGCCTAAACCGGGACAGGGGGCACACTGAAGCTTTCTTT
.	TRBV6-1	TRBD1	TRBJ1-5	CASSEVRQGRDQPQHF	TGTGCCAGCAGTGAAGTTCGACAGGGGAGGGATCAGCCCCAGCATTTT
.	TRBV5-1	TRBD1	TRBJ2-5	CASSLSSGGLETQYF	TGCGCCAGCAGCTTGTCGTCAGGGGGATTGGAGACCCAGTACTTC
.	TRBV28	TRBD1	TRBJ2-2	CASTTDRDRTGELFF	TGTGCCAGCACTACGGACAGGGATCGCACCGGGGAGCTGTTTTTT
.	TRBV10-1	.	TRBJ2-3	CASSEGVSSTDTQYF	TGCGCCAGCAGTGAGGGAGTTTCTAGCACAGATACGCAGTATTTT
.	TRBV14	.	TRBJ1-2	CASSQDRLDRSTSYGYTF	TGTGCCAGCAGCCAAGATCGTTTGGACAGAAGTACCTCCTATGGCTACACCTTC
once	TRBV10-3	.	TRBJ1-5	CASRDFSNQPQHF	TGTGCCAGTAGGGACTTTAGCAATCAGCCCCAGCATTTT
.	TRBV27	TRBD2	TRBJ2-1	CASSLYPAGAYEQFF	TGTGCCAGCAGTTTATATCCAGCGGGAGCGTATGAGCAGTTCTTC
few	TRBV6-1	.	TRBJ2-3	CASIRGLGGPDTQYF	TGTGCCAGTATCAGGGGTCTGGGAGGGCCAGATACGCAGTATTTT
.	TRBV7-8	.	TRBJ2-7	CASSLETTFSYEQYF	TGTGCCAGCAGCTTAGAGACTACCTTCTCCTACGAGCAGTACTTC
.	TRBV10-1	.	TRBJ1-1	CASSESGHLNTEAFF	TGCGCCAGCAGTGAGTCGGGACACCTGAACACTGAAGCTTTCTTT
once	TRBV19	.	TRBJ2-3	CASSPQGHTQYF	TGTGCCAGTAGCCCCCAGGGTCATACGCAGTATTTT
.	TRBV15	.	TRBJ2-7	CATSSILTVYEQYF	TGTGCCACCAGCAGTATTCTGACAGTCTACGAGCAGTACTTC
.	TRBV7-2	TRBD1	TRBJ1-6	CASSSRDRAGGPYNSPLHF	TGTGCCAGCAGCTCCAGAGACAGGGCTGGTGGGCCCTATAATTCACCCCTCCACTTT
.	TRBV30	TRBD2	TRBJ2-3	CAWSSYLAGPLSTDTQYF	TGTGCCTGGAGTTCGTATCTAGCGGGACCACTCAGCACAGATACGCAGTATTTT
once	TRBV5-1	.	TRBJ2-7	CASSFGGGGSYEQYF	TGCGCCAGCAGCTTCGGGGGAGGTGGCTCCTACGAGCAGTACTTC
few	TRBV19	TRBD2	TRBJ2-1	CASSILAGGQDNEQFF	TGTGCCAGTAGTATCCTAGCGGGAGGGCAGGACAATGAGCAGTTCTTC
.	TRBV5-6	.	TRBJ1-2	CASSLEASRGLGGYTF	TGTGCCAGCAGCTTGGAGGCGTCGCGAGGTTTAGGTGGCTACACCTTC
few	TRBV2	.	TRBJ2-3	CASSEMGKGAWNTDTQYF	TGTGCCAGCAGTGAAATGGGGAAAGGGGCATGGAACACAGATACGCAGTATTTT
.	TRBV30	.	TRBJ1-4	CAWSGRVGGNEKLFF	TGTGCCTGGAGTGGGCGTGTGGGGGGGAATGAAAAACTGTTTTTT
.	TRBV11-3	.	TRBJ2-7	CASSPRGSLSYEQYF	TGTGCCAGCAGCCCCCGGGGTAGCCTCTCCTACGAGCAGTACTTC
few	TRBV5-1	.	TRBJ1-3	CASSLVVGDSGNTIYF	TGCGCCAGCAGCTTAGTAGTCGGAGACTCTGGAAACACCATATATTTT
.	TRBV27	.	TRBJ2-1	CASSSWGQNNEQFF	TGTGCCAGCAGTTCGTGGGGGCAGAACAATGAGCAGTTCTTC
once	TRBV11-3	TRBD2	TRBJ2-1	CASSLFPAGVGEQFF	TGTGCCAGCAGCTTATTCCCAGCGGGAGTCGGTGAGCAGTTCTTC
.	TRBV5-1	TRBD2	TRBJ2-2	CASSFRPGTSDTGELFF	TGCGCCAGCAGCTTTCGCCCCGGGACTAGCGACACCGGGGAGCTGTTTTTT
.	TRBV28	TRBD2	TRBJ2-2	CASSLIQGLAGVVRGTGELFF	TGTGCCAGCAGTTTAATCCAGGGACTAGCGGGAGTTGTCCGGGGGACCGGGGAGCTGTTTTTT
.	TRBV5-6	TRBD1	TRBJ2-2	CASSPRTGSGELFF	TGTGCCAGCAGCCCCCGGACAGGGTCCGGGGAGCTGTTTTTT